This T cell receptor (beta chain) was captured in a study of early T cells in non-severe SARS-CoV-2 infection. Whole-study context: Bulk RNA taken from unsorted whole blood was sequenced, leaving chains unpaired.

Individual cDNA molecules were tagged with unique molecular identifiers, the study reported. TCRdb independently ran MiXCR on the 5' RACE reads; one entry per CDR3 protein. The data show 55,000 to 70,000 distinct CDR3 sequences, with under 13% seen just once and 6.4% held by the top ten. The CDR3 is 16 residues long. Germline V lookup: CDR1 SGHAT, CDR2 FQNNGV. Trimming took off 2 bases at V and 3 bases at J, with 16 bases between the two ends. This rearrangement joins TRBV11-2 to TRBJ1-1, with D unresolved. The sample was whole blood. The origin of this receptor is an adult who was a healthcare worker with PCR-confirmed SARS-CoV-2 infection or an uninfected control (not recorded which). The DNA for the CDR3 is TGTGCCAGCAGCTTATCCGGGTGGACCGTTGACACTGAAGCTTTCTTT. Its translation: CASSLSGWTVDTEAFF.